Sequencing of this TCR beta chain was carried out in a study of T cell repertoires in cytomegalovirus infection. Study-level background: Both a matching HLA type and CMV infection were indicated by public TCR beta signatures. Overall study results and limits: Adding up the frequency of public TCR beta families identified people who carried CMV plus the relevant HLA. In two of eight donors, the top clonotype was HLA-C-restricted CMV-specific.

Concerning this clonotype itself: Its matching antigen is unknown.

Deletions cut 5 bases from V and 3 bases from J, with 16 bases between. The CDR3 is made up of 15 amino acids. TCRdb used MiXCR to reprocess the reads, holding one entry per CDR3 protein. The sample contains about 570,000 distinct CDR3 sequences, over 35% of which appear only once. This rearrangement joins TRBV7-1 to TRBJ1-2; D unresolved. TRBV7-1 carries the ORF label, with uncertain function. Specimen: cultured PBMCs, collected from culture after CMV antigen stimulation. This TCR derives from a human donor in good health (CMV status not recorded). Some clones in this sample may be carry-over from other donors' samples. The CDR3 DNA follows: TGTGCCAGCAGCCCGACATGGGGTACGGACTATGGCTACACCTTC. It is translated as CASSPTWGTDYGYTF.